This TCR beta chain emerged from a study of T cell responses to AZD1222 COVID-19 vaccine. Looked up from germline, CDR1 is SGHRS and CDR2 is YFSETQ. The germline V and J ends were trimmed by 1 base and 2 bases, with 6 bases remaining between them. CDR3 length: 13 amino acids. Profiled with immunoSEQ multiplex PCR; TCRdb holds only in-frame clones, not every one. The table records 200,000 to 250,000 clones, approximately 94% of them present only once. Study-wide results and limits: A rise in Spike-specific TCR breadth and depth followed two AZD1222 doses. Samples come after the peak T cell response, not at day 14. Females made up more of the donors, who were largely white British, and clonal diversity may have come out too low.

Worth noting for this clone: Its antigen is as yet unknown. This CDR3 is also generated by other DNA sequences in the sample.

The material was peripheral blood, obtained on day 0 of MenACWY control vaccination. This chain joins TRBV5-1 and TRBJ1-2; TRBD1 might be the D (5 bases). The receptor was isolated from an adult in good health. This CDR3 reads CASSLSGNYGYTF. The CDR3 region has the DNA TGCGCCAGCAGCTTGTCAGGGAACTATGGCTACACCTTC.